The 29 T cell receptor beta chains below were found in one sample sequenced in a study of CD8 T cells in Susac syndrome (dated by TCRdb to between 2018 and 2021). Library generation was performed with the immunoSEQ multiplex PCR assay. RNA was extracted using the RNeasy kit, and roughly 0.45 to 1 ug of the RNA was reverse transcribed with random hexamers. Using fastp at Q25 and MiXCR, TCRdb reprocessed the public reads and kept productive beta chains. Every distinct CDR3 protein forms one entry, paired with its most common genes and DNA. The sample has 170,000 or so distinct CDR3 sequences on record, around 94% of them singletons. Of the sample, 0.099% falls within the top ten clones. What was sequenced was CD4+ T cells from PBMCs. Receptors originate from a human donor with Susac syndrome.

The chain couples TRBV10-2 to TRBJ1-1, with 9 bases matching TRBD1. CDR1 is WSHSY and CDR2 is SAAADI in the germline V gene. The CDR3 covers 14 residues. The J segment lost 4 bases and the V segment lost 2 bases, leaving 2 bases of the junction unmatched. The CDR3: CASSEGQGITEAFF. The CDR3 coding sequence is TGCGCCAGCAGTGAGGGACAGGGGATCACTGAAGCTTTCTTT.

The chain carries TRBV18 and TRBJ2-1; 7 bases map to TRBD2. The ends lost 3 bases at V and 2 bases at J; junction bases unmatched: 1. This CDR3 region has 14 residues. From germline, CDR1 is KGHSH and CDR2 LQKENI. The DNA for the CDR3 is TGTGCCAGCTCACCGGCGGGGGCCTACAATGAGCAGTTCTTC. It yields the protein CASSPAGAYNEQFF.

The V call is TRBV7-2, the J call TRBJ2-3; no clear D. V was clipped by 1 base and J by 1 base, with 6 bases between them. The CDR3 spans 14 residues. The germline V gene has CDR1 SGHTA and CDR2 FQGNSA. CDR3 sequence reads: CASSLGFGTDTQYF. CDR3 nucleotide sequence: TGTGCCAGCAGCTTAGGCTTCGGCACAGATACGCAGTATTTT.

The rearrangement joins TRBV20-1 to TRBJ2-1; 13 bases agree with TRBD2. CDR1 is DFQATT, CDR2 SNEGSKA, per germline (reference sequence). J lost 9 bases, V lost 5 bases, and 7 bases had no gene match. The CDR3 contains 14 residues. In DNA form, the CDR3 reads TGCAGTGCTTTACTAGCGGGAGGGGGCGGTGAGCAGTTCTTC. Protein product: CSALLAGGGGEQFF.

The chain is built from TRBV29-1 and TRBJ2-7, with 8 positions matching TRBD2. V was clipped by 5 bases and J by 1 base; unmatched bases: 4. The CDR3 length is 13 residues. Germline CDR1 and CDR2: SQVTM and ANQGSEA. The chain's CDR3 is CSVSGSGSYEQYF. CDR3 sequence (DNA): TGCAGCGTTAGCGGGAGTGGGTCCTACGAGCAGTACTTC.

The CDR3 coding sequence is TGTGCCAGCAGTTTAGCGCTACGGGGTGAGCAGTTCTTC. This gives the protein CASSLALRGEQFF. This chain links TRBV12-3 or TRBV12-4 with TRBJ2-1, with D perhaps matching TRBD2 (5 bases). The germline V and J ends were trimmed by 0 bases and 9 bases, with 9 bases remaining between them. This CDR3 is 13 amino acids long.

The J gene is TRBJ1-3, the V gene TRBV15; TRBD1 is a possible D gene (5 bases). The CDR3 runs to 17 residues. Germline V gene data show CDR1 as LNHNV and CDR2 as YYDKDF (reference sequence). Trimming pared 0 bases from V and 0 bases from J, leaving 12 bases between. The CDR3, as DNA: TGTGCCACCAGCAGAGATTATCAGGGCAGCTCTGGAAACACCATATATTTT. It translates to CATSRDYQGSSGNTIYF. Filled out from reference TRBV15 and TRBJ1-3, the complete variable domain reads DAMVIQNPRYQVTQFGKPVTLSCSQTLNHNVMYWYQQKSSQAPKLLFHYYDKDFNNEADTPDNFQSRRPNTSFCFLDIRSPGLGDTAMYLCATSRDYQGSSGNTIYFGEGSWLTVV.

The chain carries TRBV7-2 and TRBJ1-2, with no clear D. The length of the CDR3 is 15 residues. V lost 5 bases, J lost 0 bases, and 13 bases lay in between. Germline CDR1 is SGHTA and CDR2 is FQGNSA. Here the CDR3 DNA reads TGTGCCAGCAGCACCGTTTGGAGATCTAACTATGGCTACACCTTC. Translation gives CASSTVWRSNYGYTF.

The rearrangement links TRBV20-1 to TRBJ1-4; D unclear. Per germline, CDR1 DFQATT and CDR2 SNEGSKA (reference sequence). This CDR3 comprises 16 residues. Trimming took 0 bases from V and 3 from J, leaving 14 bases between them. CDR3 region: CSAREGRSLSNEKLFF. The CDR3 nucleotides are TGCAGTGCTAGAGAGGGCAGAAGCTTGTCTAATGAAAAACTGTTTTTT.

V usage is TRBV10-3 and J usage is TRBJ2-5; D is unresolved. Trimming stripped 0 bases from V and 4 bases from J, with 3 bases between. Germline V CDR1 and CDR2: ENHRY, SYGVKD. The CDR3 runs 12 residues. The CDR3 nucleotides read TGTGCCATCAGTGAGTCGGGAGAGACCCAGTACTTC. Its translation: CAISESGETQYF.

The chain has TRBV3-1 and TRBJ2-1, with D perhaps given as TRBD1 or TRBD2 (6 bases each). The germline V gene encodes CDR1 LGHDT and CDR2 YNNKEL (reference sequence). Trimming took 1 base from V and 0 from J, leaving 10 bases between them. The CDR3 is 16 residues long. The CDR3 DNA is TGTGCCAGCAGCCAAGCGGAGGGGGGCTCCTACAATGAGCAGTTCTTC. Protein sequence: CASSQAEGGSYNEQFF.

This clonotype was picked up one time. The gene calls are TRBV20-1 and TRBJ2-1, with 14 bases that match TRBD2. Germline V gene data show CDR1 as DFQATT and CDR2 as SNEGSKA (reference sequence). This CDR3 has 15 residues. V trimming: 6 bases; J trimming: 8 bases; junction bases outside the gene matches: 9. CDR3 coding DNA: TGCAGTGCGCATACCGGGACTAGCGGGAGCGATGAGCAGTTCTTC. Protein product: CSAHTGTSGSDEQFF.

This clonotype was observed a single time. V gene TRBV28 combines with J gene TRBJ2-2; 9 bases are a match to TRBD1. The J segment lost 5 bases and the V segment lost 7 bases, leaving 14 bases of the junction unmatched. Germline values: CDR1 MDHEN, CDR2 SYDVKM. The CDR3 is made up of 17 amino acids. CDR3 in amino acids: CASIRTGGPMRTGELFF. In DNA, the CDR3 is TGTGCCAGCATCAGAACAGGGGGCCCTATGAGGACCGGGGAGCTGTTTTTT.

J is TRBJ1-1 and V is TRBV20-1; D might be TRBD1 (6 bases). V was cut by 3 bases and J by 1 base, with 18 bases left in between. CDR3 length equals 16 residues. Germline V gene sequence: CDR1 DFQATT, CDR2 SNEGSKA (reference sequence). CDR3 sequence reads: CSARSVQGAPNTEAFF. CDR3 nucleotides: TGCAGTGCTAGGTCCGTACAGGGCGCACCGAACACTGAAGCTTTCTTT.

The chain employs TRBV3-1 and TRBJ1-6, with 8 bases that match TRBD1. J gave up 9 bases and V 1 base, and 8 bases lay outside the gene matches. This CDR3 has 16 residues. CDR1 is LGHDT and CDR2 is YNNKEL in the germline V gene (reference sequence). Here the CDR3 reads CASSQGTGQGSSPLHF. In nucleotides, the CDR3 is TGTGCCAGCAGCCAAGGGACAGGGCAAGGGTCTTCACCCCTCCACTTT.

V usage is TRBV20-1 and J usage is TRBJ2-7; TRBD2 might be the D (6 bases). The CDR3 length is 14 residues. Germline values: CDR1 DFQATT, CDR2 SNEGSKA (reference sequence). Trimming cost V 3 bases and J 1 base, with 13 bases left between them. CDR3 region: CSASPGSSSYEQYF. CDR3 coding DNA: TGCAGTGCTAGTCCCGGGAGTTCGTCCTACGAGCAGTACTTC.

The chain is built from TRBV30 and TRBJ2-7, with a weak D call TRBD2 (6 bases). Germline values: CDR1 GTSNPN, CDR2 SVGIG (reference sequence). Trimming stripped 4 bases from V and 6 bases from J, with 28 bases between. The CDR3 consists of 17 residues. CDR3 loop: CAWKKKPARLAQGEQYF. CDR3 DNA sequence: TGTGCCTGGAAAAAAAAACCTGCCCGCCTAGCGCAGGGCGAGCAGTACTTC.

The rearrangement links TRBV5-1 to TRBJ1-1, with D unclear. Trimming took 5 bases from V and 1 from J, leaving 9 bases between them. This CDR3 is 13 amino acids long. Germline loops: CDR1 SGHRS, CDR2 YFSETQ. CDR3 DNA sequence: TGCGCCAGCAGACAAGAGCCGAACACTGAAGCTTTCTTT. This gives the protein CASRQEPNTEAFF.

The chain joins TRBV20-1 to TRBJ2-5, with TRBD2 as a possible D gene (6 bases). Germline V CDR1 and CDR2: DFQATT, SNEGSKA (reference sequence). The CDR3 is 14 amino acids. V shed 0 bases and J shed 5 bases, with 13 bases lying between them. CDR3 amino acids: CSARESTRPETQYF. CDR3 nucleotides: TGCAGTGCTAGAGAGTCGACTAGGCCGGAGACCCAGTACTTC.

V gene TRBV11-2 combines with J gene TRBJ2-3; TRBD2 aligns across 7 bases. This CDR3 is 18 amino acids long. The V and J ends lost 2 bases and 2 bases, in that order; junction bases with no gene match: 13. CDR1 is SGHAT, CDR2 FQNNGV, per germline. CDR3: CASSLNVGAGPNTDTQYF. The CDR3 DNA reads as TGTGCCAGCAGCTTAAATGTGGGAGCGGGGCCTAACACAGATACGCAGTATTTT. Filled out from reference TRBV11-2 and TRBJ2-3, the complete variable domain reads EAGVAQSPRYKIIEKRQSVAFWCNPISGHATLYWYQQILGQGPKLLIQFQNNGVVDDSQLPKDRFSAERLKGVDSTLKIQPAKLEDSAVYLCASSLNVGAGPNTDTQYFGPGTRLTVL.

The chain employs TRBV10-3 and TRBJ2-7; D is uncertain. V was clipped by 4 bases and J by 6 bases, with 7 bases between them. This CDR3 comprises 11 residues. The germline gives CDR1 ENHRY, CDR2 SYGVKD. CDR3 residues: CAISGTGEQYF. DNA for the CDR3: TGTGCCATCAGTGGGACGGGCGAGCAGTACTTC.

This chain links TRBV15 with TRBJ1-1; no definite D call. Per germline, CDR1 LNHNV and CDR2 YYDKDF (reference sequence). The CDR3 sequence is 13 residues long. Trimming took off 5 bases at V and 1 base at J, with 8 bases between the two ends. CDR3 in DNA: TGTGCCACCAGCGGCCGGAGGAACACTGAAGCTTTCTTT. It codes for CATSGRRNTEAFF.

V and J are TRBV20-1 and TRBJ2-7; the D gene is possibly TRBD1 (6 bases). CDR1 is DFQATT and CDR2 is SNEGSKA in the germline V gene (reference sequence). This CDR3 has 13 amino acids. V was cut by 6 bases and J by 4 bases, with 16 bases left in between. DNA for the CDR3: TGCAGTGCACAAGTTCGGGACACTTACGAGCAGTACTTC. This encodes CSAQVRDTYEQYF.

This chain links TRBV4-1 with TRBJ1-2; D is undetermined. The CDR3 spans 14 residues. Germline V gives CDR1 MGHRA, CDR2 YSYEKL. V gave up 7 bases and J gave up 4 bases, with 16 bases separating them. DNA for the CDR3: TGCGCCAGCAACCCCGGCGGAGGGTTCTATGGCTACACCTTC. Its protein product is CASNPGGGFYGYTF.

The gene calls are TRBV23-1 and TRBJ1-2; no reliable D call. TRBV23-1 is noted as an ORF with a role that remains uncertain. This CDR3 is 16 amino acids long. V was trimmed by 4 bases and J by 3 bases, leaving 18 bases between them. Here the CDR3 reads CASSPPPTNKDYGYTF. In nucleotides, the CDR3 is TGCGCCAGCAGTCCTCCTCCAACAAATAAAGACTATGGCTACACCTTC.

The genes are TRBV12-3 or TRBV12-4 and TRBJ2-1, with TRBD2 matching over 12 bases. The trim removed 1 base at V and 9 bases at J, leaving 4 bases unmatched. The CDR3 totals 15 residues. The CDR3 reads CASSLGLAGAGEQFF. The DNA of the CDR3 is TGTGCCAGCAGTTTAGGACTAGCGGGGGCGGGTGAGCAGTTCTTC.

This rearrangement joins TRBV29-1 to TRBJ2-7; TRBD1 is a possible D gene (6 bases). The CDR3 is 14 residues long. The germline V and J ends were trimmed by 5 bases and 0 bases, with 14 bases remaining between them. Germline values: CDR1 SQVTM, CDR2 ANQGSEA. CDR3 residues: CSVTNRVGSYEQYF. The CDR3 bases are TGCAGCGTTACCAACAGGGTTGGCTCCTACGAGCAGTACTTC.

With regard to this clonotype: The junction shows a germline mismatch at one end, possibly a read error. This sequence joins TRBV29-1 and TRBJ2-3; D possibly matches TRBD1 or TRBD2 (5 bases each). The CDR3 contains 12 residues. Germline values: CDR1 SQVTM, CDR2 ANQGSEA. The CDR3 nucleotides are TGCAGCGTTGCCGGGGCGGCAGATACGCGGTATTTT. Translating gives CSVAGAADTRYF.

The chain recombines TRBV28 with TRBJ1-5; D not certain. The germline CDR1 and CDR2 sequences are MDHEN and SYDVKM. The CDR3 is 13 residues long. Trimming cost V 7 bases and J 0 bases, with 7 bases left between them. In DNA, the CDR3 is TGTGCCAGCAAGGTGGGTAGCAATCAGCCCCAGCATTTT. This translates into CASKVGSNQPQHF. Drawing the rest from reference TRBV28 and TRBJ1-5, the complete variable domain is DVKVTQSSRYLVKRTGEKVFLECVQDMDHENMFWYRQDPGLGLRLIYFSYDVKMKEKGDIPEGYSVSREKKERFSLILESASTNQTSMYLCASKVGSNQPQHFGDGTRLSIL.